This T cell receptor beta chain was sequenced in a study of blood T cell repertoires in COVID-19. Study as a whole: Sites across the United States, Italy and Spain contributed samples from acute and convalescent COVID-19.

This clone was observed once. Per the authors' pipeline: From reference gene primer amplification, estimates of nucleated cell counts were derived. The method was immunoSEQ multiplex PCR; TCRdb's version includes in-frame clones alone and lacks a portion of them. V and J calls and clone size are those listed in that table; D and trimming were worked out from the DNA. The sample carries 130,000 or so clones, about 84% recorded once. The V end was cut by 0 bases, the J end by 8 bases, with 7 bases between. This CDR3 is 13 amino acids long. Germline V CDR1 and CDR2: LGHDT, YNNKEL (reference sequence). The sequence derives from an older woman with acute or convalescent COVID-19. The chain carries TRBV3-1 (or the pseudogene TRBV3-2) and TRBJ1-4; D is unresolved. Material: peripheral blood. DNA of the CDR3: TGTGCCAGCAGCCAAGATTTCGGGGAAAAACTGTTTTTT. Translated: CASSQDFGEKLFF.